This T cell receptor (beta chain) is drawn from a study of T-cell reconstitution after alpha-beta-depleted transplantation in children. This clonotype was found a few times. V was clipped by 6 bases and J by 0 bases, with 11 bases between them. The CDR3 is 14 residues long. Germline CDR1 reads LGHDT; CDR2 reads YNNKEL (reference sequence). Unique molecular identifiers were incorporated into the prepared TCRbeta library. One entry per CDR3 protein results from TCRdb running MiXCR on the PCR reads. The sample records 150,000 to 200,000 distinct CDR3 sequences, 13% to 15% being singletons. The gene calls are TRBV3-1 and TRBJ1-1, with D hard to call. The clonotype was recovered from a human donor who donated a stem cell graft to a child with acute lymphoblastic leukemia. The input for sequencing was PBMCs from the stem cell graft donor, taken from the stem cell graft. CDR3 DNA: TGTGCCAGCAGTCTAAGGCTAGTGAACACTGAAGCTTTCTTT. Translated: CASSLRLVNTEAFF.